Listed below are T cell receptor beta chains from one sample, sequenced in a study of CD8+ T cells in alopecia areata. Measured with immunoSEQ multiplex PCR; TCRdb has only the in-frame clones, and not every one. The top ten hold less than 50% of the sample, which has fewer than 40,000 clones, 45% to 60% seen once. The sample comprised NKG2D-high CD8+ T cells sorted from blood. Every receptor here comes from a human donor with alopecia areata. Each CDR3 is given with its conserved first and last residue. The D gene is left open where the match is weak. Expanded clones get a size class; other rows say once, few or many, or leave the size out.

v_gene	abundance	d_gene	j_gene	CDR3nt	CDR3aa
TRBV14	few	NA	TRBJ2-7	TGTGCCAGCAGCCAAGATCGGCCGTACGAGCAGTACTTC	CASSQDRPYEQYF
TRBV5-1	NA	NA	TRBJ1-1	TGCGCCAGCAGCTTGTCGGGGGGCGTCACTGAAGCTTTCTTT	CASSLSGGVTEAFF
TRBV23-1	NA	NA	TRBJ2-5	TGCGCCAGCAGTCAATGCGGGGCAAGTACGGAGACCCAGTACTTC	CASSQCGASTETQYF
TRBV7-8	NA	NA	TRBJ1-1	TGTGCCAGCAGCTTCGCAGGGGTGGATGAAGCTTTCTTT	CASSFAGVDEAFF
TRBV7-8	few	NA	TRBJ2-1	TGTGCCAGCACCATAGGGGGGGACAGGAGATACAATGAGCAGTTCTTC	CASTIGGDRRYNEQFF
TRBV9	NA	TRBD2	TRBJ2-1	TGTGCCAGCAGCGGACTAGCGGGAGAAGGGGACAATGAGCAGTTCTTC	CASSGLAGEGDNEQFF
TRBV2	once	NA	TRBJ1-1	TGTGCCAGCAGTGATCCGGGCCGCAACCATCTGAACACTGAAGCTTTCTTT	CASSDPGRNHLNTEAFF
TRBV7-9	NA	TRBD1	TRBJ2-7	TGTGCCAGCAGCCTCCGGGACAGGCCCTACGAGCAGTACTTC	CASSLRDRPYEQYF
TRBV5-1	NA	NA	TRBJ2-7	TGCGCCAGCAGCTCCCCGGTGGGGGACGAGCAGTACTTC	CASSSPVGDEQYF
TRBV6-5	NA	NA	TRBJ1-1	TGTGCCAGCAGTTACTCTGGGGGAGGGGGCACTGAAGCTTTCTTT	CASSYSGGGGTEAFF
TRBV7-9	few	NA	TRBJ2-2	TGTGCCAGCAGCTCCGACACCGGCTCAAACACCGGGGAGCTGTTTTTT	CASSSDTGSNTGELFF
TRBV7-2	NA	NA	TRBJ1-4	TGTGCCAGCAGCCCACAAGACAGGCTAGTTGAAAAACTGTTTTTT	CASSPQDRLVEKLFF
TRBV14	few	NA	TRBJ1-2	TGTGCCAGCAGCCAAGATCGCCGCTATGGCTACACCTTC	CASSQDRRYGYTF
TRBV7-9	NA	NA	TRBJ2-7	TGTGCCAGCAGCCCCAGCGGCGGATCCTACGAGCAGTACTTC	CASSPSGGSYEQYF
TRBV7-9	once	NA	TRBJ2-7	TGTGCCAGCAGCCCGCCTGCAGGGAGCGAGCAGTACTTC	CASSPPAGSEQYF
TRBV10-3	NA	NA	TRBJ1-2	TGTGCCATCAGTGAGCCCCCTGGACAGTTCCATGGCTACACCTTC	CAISEPPGQFHGYTF
TRBV4-3	NA	TRBD2	TRBJ2-1	TGCGCCAGCAGCCCAAGCCCTAGCGGGATACAGAGTGAGCAGTTCTTC	CASSPSPSGIQSEQFF
TRBV7-9	NA	TRBD1	TRBJ1-1	TGTGCCATACGACAGGGGAGGGCCACTGAAGCTTTCTTT	CAIRQGRATEAFF
TRBV5-1	NA	NA	TRBJ2-7	TGCGCCAGCAGCTTTAACTACGAGCAGTACTTC	CASSFNYEQYF
TRBV29-1	NA	TRBD1	TRBJ1-2	TGCAGCGTCAGGGACAGGGCGGTCTATGGCTACACCTTC	CSVRDRAVYGYTF